The 28 T cell receptor beta chains below were found in one sample sequenced in a study of identical twins. MiXCR was run by TCRdb on the 5' RACE reads, yielding one entry per CDR3 protein. The table includes roughly 480,000 distinct CDR3 sequences, about 24% detected once. The same sample was also used in a study of T cells expressing NK-cell markers.

Input material: CD4+ T cells sorted from blood. The receptors here all came from a woman younger than 30 in good health.

The chain joins TRBV12-3 or TRBV12-4 to TRBJ1-5; D is perhaps TRBD1 (6 bases). This CDR3 has 14 amino acids. Trimming pared 4 bases from V and 4 bases from J, leaving 11 bases between. The CDR3 loop reads CASSSQGTNQPQHF. CDR3 bases: TGTGCCAGCAGTTCGCAGGGGACAAATCAGCCCCAGCATTTT.

The rearrangement uses TRBV19 and TRBJ1-2, with TRBD1 identical over 7 bases. The CDR3 length is 13 residues. CDR1 LNHDA and CDR2 SQIVND come from the germline V gene (reference sequence). V was clipped by 6 bases and J by 8 bases; unmatched bases: 9. The CDR3 protein is CASRPRTGEGYTF. The CDR3 region has the DNA TGTGCCAGTAGACCTCGGACAGGCGAAGGCTACACCTTC.

This chain links TRBV7-9 with TRBJ2-1; the D gene is possibly TRBD2 (6 bases). The CDR3 is 15 amino acids. V lost 6 bases to trimming and J lost 2 bases, with 14 bases between them. Germline CDR1 is SEHNR and CDR2 is FQNEAQ (reference sequence). The CDR3: CASRSRSGAYNEQFF. The CDR3 DNA reads TGTGCCAGCAGATCGCGTAGCGGAGCCTACAATGAGCAGTTCTTC. The whole variable domain, remainder taken from reference TRBV7-9 and TRBJ2-1, is DTGVSQNPRHKITKRGQNVTFRCDPISEHNRLYWYRQTLGQGPEFLTYFQNEAQLEKSRLLSDRFSAERPKGSFSTLEIQRTEQGDSAMYLCASRSRSGAYNEQFFGPGTRLTVL.

This chain joins TRBV6-1 and TRBJ2-1, with D maybe TRBD2 (7 bases). The germline V gene has CDR1 MNHNS and CDR2 SASEGT. This CDR3 contains 16 residues. V lost 8 bases and J lost 5, with 22 bases in between. The CDR3 here is CASGSQWGGTHNEQFF. The CDR3 nucleotides read TGTGCCAGCGGATCCCAATGGGGGGGCACACACAATGAGCAGTTCTTC.

The V and J genes are TRBV3-1 and TRBJ2-1; 7 nucleotides match TRBD2. The J segment lost 6 bases and the V segment lost 3 bases, leaving 11 bases of the junction unmatched. The germline V gene has CDR1 LGHDT and CDR2 YNNKEL (reference sequence). CDR3 length equals 16 residues. The CDR3 reads CASSQGGDPGINEQFF. CDR3 DNA: TGTGCCAGCAGCCAGGGGGGGGACCCCGGGATCAATGAGCAGTTCTTC.

The rearrangement uses TRBV5-1 and TRBJ2-7; TRBD2 agrees at 13 bases. Trimming took 4 bases from V and 2 from J; bases not matched to a gene: 6. CDR3 length: 16 residues. Per germline, CDR1 SGHRS and CDR2 YFSETQ. The CDR3 coding sequence is TGCGCCAGCAGCCCTACGACTAGCGGGGGGCCCTACGAGCAGTACTTC. Its protein is CASSPTTSGGPYEQYF. Using reference TRBV5-1 and TRBJ2-7 for the parts outside the CDR3, the full variable domain is KAGVTQTPRYLIKTRGQQVTLSCSPISGHRSVSWYQQTPGQGLQFLFEYFSETQRNKGNFPGRFSGRQFSNSRSEMNVSTLELGDSALYLCASSPTTSGGPYEQYFGPGTRLTVT.

This chain uses TRBV18 with TRBJ1-2, with 7 bases fitting TRBD1. CDR1 and CDR2 (germline): KGHSH, LQKENI. The CDR3 contains 14 residues. V was pared by 3 bases and J by 5 bases, with 6 bases of the junction left unmatched. Here the CDR3 reads CASSPAGTEYGYTF. CDR3 nucleotide sequence: TGTGCCAGCTCACCTGCAGGGACAGAATATGGCTACACCTTC.

This clonotype has more than one count but fewer than ten. V and J are TRBV12-3 or TRBV12-4 and TRBJ2-2; 8 nucleotides align to TRBD1. CDR3 length: 16 residues. J gave up 0 bases and V 6 bases, and 6 bases lay outside the gene matches. The CDR3 reads CASRPTTGANTGELFF. CDR3 DNA: TGTGCCAGCAGGCCCACGACAGGGGCGAACACCGGGGAGCTGTTTTTT.

The chain recombines TRBV6-1 with TRBJ2-1, with TRBD2 matching over 11 bases. This CDR3 spans 15 amino acids. CDR1 and CDR2 from the germline V gene are MNHNS and SASEGT. V shed 6 bases and J 12 bases; nucleotides not matched to a gene: 13. For the CDR3, the DNA is TGTGCCAGCAGCACTAGCGGGAGTCTTCGCTTGGGGCAGTTCTTC. It is translated as CASSTSGSLRLGQFF.

The genes are TRBV29-1 and TRBJ2-2; 9 bases map to TRBD2. Germline V CDR1 and CDR2: SQVTM, ANQGSEA. CDR3 length: 15 residues. Germline trimming cut 4 bases from V and 5 bases from J; bases unmatched to any gene: 8. The CDR3 is CSVAGGRAGTGELFF. CDR3 coding DNA: TGCAGCGTTGCGGGCGGGAGGGCCGGAACCGGGGAGCTGTTTTTT.

This clonotype was counted a few times. The rearrangement links TRBV12-3 or TRBV12-4 to TRBJ1-6; TRBD1 might be the D (6 bases). V was cut by 3 bases and J by 10 bases, with 16 bases left in between. The CDR3 sequence is 15 residues long. CDR3 sequence: CASSLGTISYSPLHF. CDR3 nucleotide sequence: TGTGCCAGCAGTTTGGGGACAATAAGCTACTCACCCCTCCACTTT.

The chain couples TRBV7-2 to TRBJ2-2, with TRBD2 identical over 9 bases. This CDR3 spans 15 amino acids. V trimming: 5 bases; J trimming: 7 bases; junction bases outside the gene matches: 8. Germline V gene lookup returns CDR1 SGHTA and CDR2 FQGNSA. The CDR3 sequence: CASSLTGTSFGELFF. CDR3 nucleotides: TGTGCCAGCAGCCTCACTGGGACTAGCTTCGGGGAGCTGTTTTTT.

This clonotype came up a few times. This chain uses TRBV12-3 or TRBV12-4 with TRBJ1-1; a weak D match, TRBD1 (5 bases). The CDR3 is 14 amino acids. V was trimmed by 6 bases and J by 8 bases, leaving 19 bases between them. The CDR3 nucleotides are TGTGCCAGCAGCCCCAGGGATTGGGCAGCAGAAGCTTTCTTT. Its protein is CASSPRDWAAEAFF.

This chain connects TRBV7-6 to TRBJ2-2; 11 nucleotides match TRBD1. Germline V CDR1 and CDR2: SGHVS, FNYEAQ. This CDR3 spans 23 amino acids. Trimming cost V 3 bases and J 7 bases; bases outside gene matches: 28. CDR3 DNA sequence: TGTGCCAGCAGCTTGGACACCTCGAGGGCGGGACAGGGGGTTGCGGTCCAAGTCGGGGAGCTGTTTTTT. Its translation is CASSLDTSRAGQGVAVQVGELFF.

This clonotype has a handful of counts. CDR3 loop: CASSSLLGETQYF. In DNA, the CDR3 is TGTGCCAGCAGCTCCTTGCTGGGCGAGACCCAGTACTTC. The rearrangement joins TRBV7-2 to TRBJ2-5; no definite D call. The CDR3 is 13 amino acids. The V gene's germline CDR1 is SGHTA and CDR2 FQGNSA. Trimming stripped 4 bases from V and 5 bases from J, with 11 bases between.

The CDR3: CASGLTSSTETQYF. The CDR3 DNA is TGCGCCAGCGGACTCACTAGTTCCACGGAGACCCAGTACTTC. The chain is built from TRBV5-1 and TRBJ2-5, with D perhaps TRBD2 (5 bases). The CDR3 length is 14 residues. The V end lost 7 bases, the J end lost 5 bases, and 18 bases lay between the germline ends. Germline V gives CDR1 SGHRS, CDR2 YFSETQ.

This clonotype was observed a few times. The rearrangement links TRBV5-1 to TRBJ2-2; 7 nucleotides agree with TRBD1. The ends lost 5 bases at V and 3 bases at J; junction bases unmatched: 4. This CDR3 comprises 14 residues. Germline V lookup: CDR1 SGHRS, CDR2 YFSETQ. The CDR3 bases are TGCGCCAGCAGACGGGACAGCTACACCGGGGAGCTGTTTTTT. Encoded protein: CASRRDSYTGELFF.

This chain links TRBV3-1 with TRBJ2-2; D is perhaps TRBD2 (5 bases). Germline CDR1 is LGHDT and CDR2 is YNNKEL (reference sequence). The CDR3 has 16 amino acids. V was clipped by 7 bases and J by 7 bases, with 22 bases between them. The CDR3 nucleotides read TGTGCCAGCACCGAAAGTCGGGGTCATCTTAGCGGGGAGCTGTTTTTT. Its translation: CASTESRGHLSGELFF.

The chain has TRBV2 and TRBJ1-2; TRBD1 is a possible D gene (5 bases). V was trimmed by 5 bases and J by 6 bases, leaving 22 bases between them. CDR3 length: 16 amino acids. Germline V CDR1 and CDR2: SNHLY, FYNNEI. The CDR3 DNA reads TGTGCCAGCAGTCCGATTGCCGGGACGGCGACCCATGGCTACACCTTC. Translating it yields CASSPIAGTATHGYTF.

The rearrangement joins TRBV20-1 to TRBJ1-1, with no clear D. The CDR3 has 11 amino acids. Germline loops: CDR1 DFQATT, CDR2 SNEGSKA (reference sequence). The germline V and J ends were trimmed by 6 bases and 8 bases, with 13 bases remaining between them. The CDR3 reads CSASLEAEAFF. The CDR3, as DNA: TGCAGTGCGAGTCTGGAGGCGGAAGCTTTCTTT.

This clonotype was seen more than once but under ten times. The chain links TRBV7-2 to TRBJ2-7; D unresolved. The CDR3 covers 13 residues. Trimming took 2 bases from V and 3 from J, leaving 8 bases between them. Germline values: CDR1 SGHTA, CDR2 FQGNSA. The CDR3 here is CASSLIGNYEQYF. CDR3 DNA: TGTGCCAGCAGCTTAATCGGCAACTACGAGCAGTACTTC.

V gene TRBV20-1 combines with J gene TRBJ2-5, with 14 positions matching TRBD2. The CDR3 length is 15 residues. J lost 4 bases, V lost 4 bases, and 5 bases had no gene match. The V gene's germline CDR1 is DFQATT and CDR2 SNEGSKA (reference sequence). The CDR3 sequence: CSATWGLAGVETQYF. The CDR3 DNA reads as TGCAGTGCTACCTGGGGACTAGCGGGAGTAGAGACCCAGTACTTC.

This clonotype was recorded at least ten times. The chain links TRBV20-1 to TRBJ2-1; D is undetermined. The V gene lost 3 bases and the J gene lost 9 bases, with 18 bases spanning the gap. The CDR3 is 14 residues long. Looked up from germline, CDR1 is DFQATT and CDR2 is SNEGSKA (reference sequence). Here the CDR3 DNA reads TGCAGTGCTAGCGTCCAACCCGGAGTGGGTGAGCAGTTCTTC. This gives the protein CSASVQPGVGEQFF.

The gene calls are TRBV5-1 and TRBJ2-1, with D possibly being TRBD2 (5 bases). This CDR3 contains 14 residues. Trimming took 7 bases from V and 8 from J, leaving 19 bases between them. Germline-derived CDR1 and CDR2 are SGHRS and YFSETQ. The CDR3 loop reads CASGSARTEDEQFF. CDR3 nucleotides: TGCGCCAGCGGCTCTGCCCGGACTGAGGATGAGCAGTTCTTC.

The chain combines TRBV7-2 with TRBJ2-7, with TRBD1 as a possible D gene (6 bases). The germline V and J ends were trimmed by 5 bases and 3 bases, with 14 bases remaining between them. The CDR3 contains 14 residues. In germline, CDR1 is SGHTA, CDR2 FQGNSA. In DNA form, the CDR3 reads TGTGCCAGCAGCCCCAGACAGGCCCACTACGAGCAGTACTTC. Its translation is CASSPRQAHYEQYF.

This clonotype has a count of ten or more. The genes are TRBV12-3 or TRBV12-4 and TRBJ1-2; D gene uncertain. Trimming pared 2 bases from V and 3 bases from J, leaving 7 bases between. The CDR3 length is 13 residues. CDR3 in amino acids: CASSLRADYGYTF. The CDR3 DNA reads TGTGCCAGCAGTTTAAGGGCCGACTATGGCTACACCTTC.

The chain combines TRBV2 with TRBJ2-1, with TRBD2 identical over 8 bases. The CDR3 length is 13 residues. The V segment lost 6 bases and the J segment 6 bases; nucleotides outside the gene matches: 4. Germline V gives CDR1 SNHLY, CDR2 FYNNEI. The CDR3, as DNA: TGTGCCAGCAGGCGGGGGGCGTCCAATGAGCAGTTCTTC. Protein: CASRRGASNEQFF.

The genes are TRBV7-2 and TRBJ2-7, with D tentatively TRBD1 (5 bases). The CDR3 runs to 14 residues. Germline V CDR1 and CDR2: SGHTA, FQGNSA. Trimming removed 2 bases from V and 3 bases from J, with 11 bases in between. DNA for the CDR3: TGTGCCAGCAGCTTAAAAGGGGTGGACTACGAGCAGTACTTC. This translates into CASSLKGVDYEQYF.